These T cell receptor beta chains were read from a single sample in a study of cytomegalovirus exposure and HLA in healthy donors. Clones were sequenced by immunoSEQ multiplex PCR, and TCRdb holds only the in-frame ones, with some missing. The table lists about 94,000 clones, 50% to 75% of them singletons. The sequenced sample consisted of PBMCs. These receptors came from a man younger than 40 in good health and CMV-seronegative. The CDR3 runs from the conserved cysteine through the conserved F or W. The D gene is left open where the match is weak. Not all rows give a size; the values are once, few, many and, for expanded clones, a class.

>TRBJ2-3|TRBV28|-|-
TGTGCCAGCATTACTGGGGGCGGGAGTGGGGATACGCAGTATTTT
CASITGGGSGDTQYF
>TRBJ1-6|TRBV10-3|-|TRBD1
TGTGCCATCAGCGGACAGGAGATAAATTCACCCCTCCACTTT
CAISGQEINSPLHF
>TRBJ1-1|TRBV6-6|-|TRBD1
TGTGCCAGCAGGCCCCAGGGGGCGCGGACTGAAGCTTTCTTT
CASRPQGARTEAFF
>TRBJ2-1|TRBV4-2|-|-
TGTGCCAGCAGCCCGCTACCAAACAATGAGCAGTTCTTC
CASSPLPNNEQFF
>TRBJ1-5|TRBV7-8|-|-
TGTGCCAGCAGCCCGACGACACTCCCCAGCAGTATTAGCAATCAGCCCCAGCATTTT
CASSPTTLPSSISNQPQHF
>TRBJ1-1|TRBV9|-|-
TGTGCCAGCAGCCACGGGGGAGGGGGCACTGAAGCTTTCTTT
CASSHGGGGTEAFF
>TRBJ2-7|TRBV9|-|-
TGTGCCAGCAGCCCATCTGACAGGTGGGCCTACGAGCAGTACTTC
CASSPSDRWAYEQYF
>TRBJ1-3|TRBV19|-|-
TGTGCCAGTAGCGACAGTTTCTCTGGAAACACCATATATTTT
CASSDSFSGNTIYF
>TRBJ1-6|TRBV7-9|-|-
TGTGCCAGCAGCTTCGAACGGACACTCCCCCTCCACTTT
CASSFERTLPLHF
>TRBJ1-4|TRBV28|-|TRBD1
TGTGCCAGCGATACAGGGGGCATTAATGAAAAACTGTTTTTT
CASDTGGINEKLFF
>TRBJ2-2|TRBV4-1|-|-
TGCGCCAGCAGCCCTCAGTCGTCCGCCGGGGAGCTGTTTTTT
CASSPQSSAGELFF
>TRBJ2-1|TRBV11-3|-|TRBD1
TGTGCCAGCAGCCCAGGACAGGGATCCCGATCAAATGAGCAGTTCTTC
CASSPGQGSRSNEQFF
>TRBJ2-1|TRBV29-1|few|TRBD2
TGCAGCGTTGAACGTAGCGGGGTTTACAATGAGCAGTTCTTC
CSVERSGVYNEQFF
>TRBJ2-1|TRBV5-1|-|TRBD2
TGCGCCAGCAGCTCCCTGACTAGCGGGGGTTACAATGAGCAGTTCTTC
CASSSLTSGGYNEQFF
>TRBJ1-2|TRBV7-9|few|-
TGTGCCAGCAGCTTTACAGGCTATGGCTACACCTTC
CASSFTGYGYTF
>TRBJ2-7|TRBV2|few|TRBD1
TGTGCCAGCAGTGGGCTTGGACAGGCGCGCTACGAGCAGTACTTC
CASSGLGQARYEQYF
>TRBJ2-5|TRBV30|-|TRBD1
TGTGCCTGGAGTCCAGGGGGTGAGACCCAGTACTTC
CAWSPGGETQYF
>TRBJ2-1|TRBV7-8|-|TRBD1
TGTGCCAGCAGCTCCGGGACAGACGGCAATGAGCAGTTCTTC
CASSSGTDGNEQFF
>TRBJ1-2|TRBV18|-|TRBD1
TGTGCCAGCTCACCACGGGACAGGGAAATTGCGGGCTACACCTTC
CASSPRDREIAGYTF
>TRBJ2-1|TRBV7-7|-|-
TGTGCTAGCAGCTCCGCCGACTACTTCTCTGACAATGAGCAGTTCTTC
CASSSADYFSDNEQFF
>TRBJ2-7|TRBV7-9|few|TRBD2
TGTGCCAGCAGCTTATCCCCTAGCGGGAGCCCCTACGAGCAGTACTTC
CASSLSPSGSPYEQYF
>TRBJ2-5|TRBV5-1|few|-
TGCGCCAGCAGCTTATTGGTCCGGGAGACCCAGTACTTC
CASSLLVRETQYF
>TRBJ2-7|TRBV6-5|few|-
TGTGCCAGCAGTTACTCGATTCAGGGTGGGACCTACGAGCAGTACTTC
CASSYSIQGGTYEQYF
>TRBJ1-5|TRBV30|-|TRBD1
TGTGCCTGGAGCCTTGGACAGGGAAATCAGCCCCAGCATTTT
CAWSLGQGNQPQHF
>TRBJ2-3|TRBV10-3|-|-
TGTGCCATCAGGGACAGTTTTGGGACAGATACGCAGTATTTT
CAIRDSFGTDTQYF
>TRBJ2-2|TRBV19|-|-
TGTGCCAGTAGTATGTCCCGGTCTAACACCGGGGAGCTGTTTTTT
CASSMSRSNTGELFF
>TRBJ2-1|TRBV18|-|TRBD2
TGTGCCAGCTCCCCCCCCGGCGGGAGCTCCTACAATGAGCAGTTCTTC
CASSPPGGSSYNEQFF
>TRBJ2-5|TRBV5-1|-|TRBD1
TGCGCCAGCAGGCCTACAGGGGGCTCAAAGCAGTACTTC
CASRPTGGSKQYF
>TRBJ2-2|TRBV7-6|-|-
TGTGCCAGCAGCTACAGGGGACTTAACACCGGGGAGCTGTTTTTT
CASSYRGLNTGELFF
>TRBJ2-2|TRBV4-3|-|TRBD2
TGCGCCAGCAGCCAGGGGGTCGGACTAGCGGGGCACACCGGGGAGCTGTTTTTT
CASSQGVGLAGHTGELFF
>TRBJ1-2|TRBV18|-|-
TGTGCCAGCTCACCAGGGCAAGCTAACTATGGCTACACCTTC
CASSPGQANYGYTF
>TRBJ1-1|TRBV7-8|few|-
TGTGCCAGCAGCTTAGGGGGGGAGCAAGGAGCTTTCTTT
CASSLGGEQGAFF
>TRBJ2-2|TRBV30|-|TRBD2
TGTGCCTGGAGTTCTAGCGGGGCGGATCTCACCGGGGAGCTGTTTTTT
CAWSSSGADLTGELFF
>TRBJ2-1|TRBV11-2|few|TRBD2
TGTGCCAGCAGCTTAGTGCGTCTAGCGGGAGGATACAATGAGCAGTTCTTC
CASSLVRLAGGYNEQFF
>TRBJ1-1|TRBV7-2|few|TRBD1
TGTGCCAGCAGCTTAGCGAGGTCAGGGGGAGGTACTGAAGCTTTCTTT
CASSLARSGGGTEAFF
>TRBJ2-1|TRBV7-9|-|TRBD1
TGTGCCAGCAGCTTATTTTGGGACAGGGAGAATGAGCAGTTCTTC
CASSLFWDRENEQFF
>TRBJ2-2|TRBV11-2|-|-
TGTGCCAGCAGCTTTCGTTCGAACACCGGGGAGCTGTTTTTT
CASSFRSNTGELFF
>TRBJ2-7|TRBV19|-|-
TGTGCCAGTAGCCCAGCTGGAGGCTACGAGCAGTACTTC
CASSPAGGYEQYF
>TRBJ2-7|TRBV7-8|-|TRBD2
TGTGCCAGCAGCTTAGGCGTTGTGGCGGGGGAGTACGAGCAGTACTTC
CASSLGVVAGEYEQYF
>TRBJ2-4|TRBV7-3|-|-
TGTGCCAGCAGCAGCAAGTCCCCAGGGGCCAAAAACATTCAGTACTTC
CASSSKSPGAKNIQYF
>TRBJ2-3|TRBV6-8|-|TRBD2
TGTGCCACCACAAGGACGGGAGGGCCCCCCTCGTACGCAGATACGCAGTATTTT
CATTRTGGPPSYADTQYF